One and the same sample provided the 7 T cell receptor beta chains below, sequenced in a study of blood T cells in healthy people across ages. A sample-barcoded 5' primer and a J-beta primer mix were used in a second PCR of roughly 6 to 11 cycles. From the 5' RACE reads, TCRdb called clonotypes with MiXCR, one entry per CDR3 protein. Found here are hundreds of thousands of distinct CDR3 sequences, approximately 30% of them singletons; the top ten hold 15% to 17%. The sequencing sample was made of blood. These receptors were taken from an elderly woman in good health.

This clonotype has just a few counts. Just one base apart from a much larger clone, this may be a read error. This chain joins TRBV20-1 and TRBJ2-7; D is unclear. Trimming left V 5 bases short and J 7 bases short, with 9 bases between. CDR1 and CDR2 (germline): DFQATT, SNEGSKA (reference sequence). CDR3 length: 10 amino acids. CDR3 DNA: TGCAGTGCTCTAGACAATGAGCAGTACTTC. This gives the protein CSALDNEQYF.

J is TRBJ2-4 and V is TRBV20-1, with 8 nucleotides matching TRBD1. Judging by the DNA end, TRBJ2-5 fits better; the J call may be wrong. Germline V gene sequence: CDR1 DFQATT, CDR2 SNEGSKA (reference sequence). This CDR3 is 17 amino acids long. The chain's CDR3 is CSARVDVWQGAWETQYF. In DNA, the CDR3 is TGCAGTGCTAGAGTGGACGTATGGCAGGGGGCTTGGGAGACCCAGTACTTC.

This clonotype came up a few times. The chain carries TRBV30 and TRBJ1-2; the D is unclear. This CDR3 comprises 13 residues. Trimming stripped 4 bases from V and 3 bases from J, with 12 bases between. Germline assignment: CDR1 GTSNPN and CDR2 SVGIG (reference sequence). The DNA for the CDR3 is TGTGCCTGGACGGGCCCGGGTTACTATGGCTACACCTTC. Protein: CAWTGPGYYGYTF.

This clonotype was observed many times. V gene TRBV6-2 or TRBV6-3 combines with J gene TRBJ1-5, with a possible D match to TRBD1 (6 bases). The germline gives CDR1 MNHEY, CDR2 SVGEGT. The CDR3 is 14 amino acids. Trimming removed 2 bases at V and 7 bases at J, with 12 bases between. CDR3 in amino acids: CASSYVRGRQPQHF. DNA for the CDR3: TGTGCCAGCAGTTACGTCAGGGGCAGGCAGCCCCAGCATTTT.

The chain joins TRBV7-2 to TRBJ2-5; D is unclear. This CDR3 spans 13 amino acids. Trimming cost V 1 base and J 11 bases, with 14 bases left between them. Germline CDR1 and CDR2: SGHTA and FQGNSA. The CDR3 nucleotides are TGTGCCAGCAGCTTAGAGTCCCATGGTGAGCAGTACTTC. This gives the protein CASSLESHGEQYF.

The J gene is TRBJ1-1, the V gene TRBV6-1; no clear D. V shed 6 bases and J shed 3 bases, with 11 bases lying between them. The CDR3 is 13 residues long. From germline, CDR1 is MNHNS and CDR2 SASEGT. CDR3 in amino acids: CASRRTVDTEAFF. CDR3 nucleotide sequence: TGTGCCAGCAGAAGGACCGTCGACACTGAAGCTTTCTTT.

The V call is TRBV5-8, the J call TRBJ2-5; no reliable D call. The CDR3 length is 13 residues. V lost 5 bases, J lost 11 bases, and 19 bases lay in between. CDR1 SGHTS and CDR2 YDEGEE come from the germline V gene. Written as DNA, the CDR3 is TGTGCCAGCAGGAGAATAGGGTTCGATGAGCAGTACTTC. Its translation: CASRRIGFDEQYF.